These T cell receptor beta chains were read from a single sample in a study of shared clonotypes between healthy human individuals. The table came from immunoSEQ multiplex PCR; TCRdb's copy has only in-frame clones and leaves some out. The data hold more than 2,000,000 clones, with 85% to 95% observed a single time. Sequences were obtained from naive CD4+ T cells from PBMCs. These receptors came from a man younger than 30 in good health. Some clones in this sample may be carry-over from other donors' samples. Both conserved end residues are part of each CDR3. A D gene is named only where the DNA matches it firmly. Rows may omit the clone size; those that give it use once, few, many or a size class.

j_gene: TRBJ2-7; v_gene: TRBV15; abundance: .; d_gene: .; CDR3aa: CASLRDGYEQYF; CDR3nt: TGTGCCTCCCTCCGGGACGGCTACGAGCAGTACTTC
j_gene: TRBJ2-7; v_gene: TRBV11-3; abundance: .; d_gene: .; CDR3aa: CASSLRGGNYEQYF; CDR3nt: TGTGCCAGCAGCTTAAGGGGCGGAAATTACGAGCAGTACTTC
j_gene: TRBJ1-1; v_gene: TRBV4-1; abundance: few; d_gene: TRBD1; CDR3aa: CASSQDNVRTGFLSEAFF; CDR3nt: TGCGCCAGCAGCCAAGATAACGTGCGGACAGGGTTTCTGAGTGAAGCTTTCTTT
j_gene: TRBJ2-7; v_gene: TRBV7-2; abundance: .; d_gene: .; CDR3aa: CASSLTAGTYEQYF; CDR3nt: TGTGCCAGCAGCTTAACGGCAGGGACCTACGAGCAGTACTTC
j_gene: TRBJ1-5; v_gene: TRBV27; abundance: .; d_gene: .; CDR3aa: CASSFGIHQPQHF; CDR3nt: TGTGCCAGCAGTTTCGGGATCCACCAGCCCCAGCATTTT
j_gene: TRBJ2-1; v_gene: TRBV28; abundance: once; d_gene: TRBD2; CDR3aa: CASSLDRPASGRRGTISDEQFF; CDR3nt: TGTGCCAGCAGTTTAGACCGCCCGGCTAGCGGGAGACGGGGGACAATTAGCGATGAGCAGTTCTTC
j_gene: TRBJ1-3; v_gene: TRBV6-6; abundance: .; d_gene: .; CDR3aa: CASVPSTGNTIYF; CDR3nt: TGTGCCAGCGTCCCCAGTACTGGAAACACCATATATTTT
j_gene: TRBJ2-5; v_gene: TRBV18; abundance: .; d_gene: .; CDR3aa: CASSPGKETQYF; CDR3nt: TGTGCCAGCTCACCGGGTAAAGAGACCCAGTACTTC
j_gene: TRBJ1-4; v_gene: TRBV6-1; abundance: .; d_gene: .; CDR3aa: CASSDQWSENRKLFF; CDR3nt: TGTGCCAGCAGTGATCAGTGGTCGGAAAACCGAAAACTGTTTTTT
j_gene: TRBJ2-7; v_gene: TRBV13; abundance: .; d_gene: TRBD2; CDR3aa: CASSPTTSRGPHEQYF; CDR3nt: TGTGCCAGCAGCCCCACGACTAGCCGAGGTCCCCACGAGCAGTACTTC
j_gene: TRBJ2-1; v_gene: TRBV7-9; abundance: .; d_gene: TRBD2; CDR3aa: CASSLGLAGIRDEQFF; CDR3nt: TGTGCCAGCAGCTTAGGACTAGCGGGTATCCGGGATGAGCAGTTCTTC
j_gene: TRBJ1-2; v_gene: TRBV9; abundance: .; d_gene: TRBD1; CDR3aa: CASSVLQGYGYTF; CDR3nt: TGTGCCAGCAGCGTACTACAGGGGTATGGCTACACCTTC
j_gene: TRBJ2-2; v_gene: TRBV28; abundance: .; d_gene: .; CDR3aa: CASSLGGAGTGELFF; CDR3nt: TGTGCCAGCAGTTTGGGGGGCGCGGGCACCGGGGAGCTGTTTTTT
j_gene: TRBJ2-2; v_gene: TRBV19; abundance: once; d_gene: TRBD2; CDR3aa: CASRVAGSDTGELFF; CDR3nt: TGTGCCAGTAGGGTAGCGGGATCGGACACCGGGGAGCTGTTTTTT
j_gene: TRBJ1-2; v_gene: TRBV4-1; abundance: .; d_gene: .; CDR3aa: CASSNQGGLGYTF; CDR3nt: TGCGCCAGCAGTAACCAGGGAGGTCTGGGCTACACCTTC
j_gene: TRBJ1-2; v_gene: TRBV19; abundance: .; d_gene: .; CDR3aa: CASSIVGLSYGYTF; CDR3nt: TGTGCCAGTAGTATTGTGGGACTGAGCTATGGCTACACCTTC
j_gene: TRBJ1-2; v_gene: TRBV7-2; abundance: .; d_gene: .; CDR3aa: CASSLKIRTPYGYTF; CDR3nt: TGTGCCAGCAGCTTAAAAATACGGACTCCGTATGGCTACACCTTC
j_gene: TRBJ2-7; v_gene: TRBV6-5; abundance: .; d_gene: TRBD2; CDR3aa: CASSSTSGSYEQYF; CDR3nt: TGTGCCAGCAGTTCCACTAGCGGGAGTTACGAGCAGTACTTC
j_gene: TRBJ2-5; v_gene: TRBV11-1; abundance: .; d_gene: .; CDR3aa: CASSLLGHQETQYF; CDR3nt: TGTGCCAGCAGCTTATTGGGTCACCAAGAGACCCAGTACTTC
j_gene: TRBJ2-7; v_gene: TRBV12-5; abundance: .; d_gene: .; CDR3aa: CASGLVLGPRVYEQYF; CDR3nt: TGTGCTAGTGGTTTGGTACTCGGACCAAGGGTCTACGAGCAGTACTTC
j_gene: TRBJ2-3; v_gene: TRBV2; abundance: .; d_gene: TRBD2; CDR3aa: CASSALAGALSDTQYF; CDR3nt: TGTGCCAGCAGTGCACTAGCGGGAGCGTTGTCGGATACGCAGTATTTT
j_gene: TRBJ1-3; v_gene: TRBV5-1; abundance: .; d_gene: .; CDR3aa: CASSFGASSGNTIYF; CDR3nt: TGCGCCAGCAGCTTTGGAGCTAGCTCTGGAAACACCATATATTTT
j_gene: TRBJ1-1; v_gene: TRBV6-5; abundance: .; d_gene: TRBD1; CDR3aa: CASSWGQGAEAFF; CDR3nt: TGTGCCAGCAGCTGGGGACAGGGGGCGGAGGCTTTCTTT
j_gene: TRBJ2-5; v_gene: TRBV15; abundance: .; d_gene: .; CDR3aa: CATSRSTTGPQETQYF; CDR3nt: TGTGCCACCAGCAGGTCGACGACAGGACCCCAAGAGACCCAGTACTTC
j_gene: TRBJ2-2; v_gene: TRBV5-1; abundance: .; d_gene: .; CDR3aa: CASSLADTGELFF; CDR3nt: TGCGCCAGCAGCTTGGCTGACACCGGGGAGCTGTTTTTT
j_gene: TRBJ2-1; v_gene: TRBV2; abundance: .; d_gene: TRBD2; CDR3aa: CASSAGLAGGNEQFF; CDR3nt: TGTGCCAGCAGCGCGGGACTAGCGGGAGGGAATGAGCAGTTCTTC
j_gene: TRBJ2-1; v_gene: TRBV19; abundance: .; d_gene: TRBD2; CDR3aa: CASSIPGSGPYNEQFF; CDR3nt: TGTGCCAGTAGTATCCCGGGTAGCGGGCCTTACAATGAGCAGTTCTTC
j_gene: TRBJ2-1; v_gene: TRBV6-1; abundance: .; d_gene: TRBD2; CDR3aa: CASSGRLAGAYNEQFF; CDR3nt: TGTGCCAGCAGTGGCCGACTAGCGGGAGCCTACAATGAGCAGTTCTTC
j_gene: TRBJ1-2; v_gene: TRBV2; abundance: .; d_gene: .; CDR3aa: CASNPERAYGYTF; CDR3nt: TGTGCCAGCAACCCGGAGAGGGCCTATGGCTACACCTTC
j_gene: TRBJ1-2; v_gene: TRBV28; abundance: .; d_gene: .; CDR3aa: CASSPGTYYGYTF; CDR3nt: TGTGCCAGCAGTCCCGGGACATACTATGGCTACACCTTC
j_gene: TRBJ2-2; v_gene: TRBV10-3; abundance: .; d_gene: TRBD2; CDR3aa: CAISESWREGTGELFF; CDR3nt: TGTGCCATCAGTGAGTCGTGGCGGGAGGGCACCGGGGAGCTGTTTTTT
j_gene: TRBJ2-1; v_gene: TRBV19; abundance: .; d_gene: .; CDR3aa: CASSIRSYPYNEQFF; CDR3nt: TGTGCCAGTAGTATAAGATCGTACCCCTACAATGAGCAGTTCTTC
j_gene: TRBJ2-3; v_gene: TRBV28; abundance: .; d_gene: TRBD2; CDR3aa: CASSLSPSGSTDTQYF; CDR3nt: TGTGCCAGCAGTTTAAGTCCTAGCGGGAGTACAGATACGCAGTATTTT